A selection of T cell receptor beta chains follows, all from one sample in a study of shared clonotypes between healthy human individuals. Measured with immunoSEQ multiplex PCR; TCRdb has only the in-frame clones, and not every one. The sample carries roughly 300,000 clones, roughly 70% recorded once. Input material: memory CD4+ T cells sorted from blood. These receptors were obtained from a man aged 30-40 years in good health. Each CDR3 is given with its conserved first and last residue. Each record gives: clone size, D gene, V gene, J gene, CDR3 protein, CDR3 DNA. D genes are given only for firm matches. Not all rows give a size; the values are once, few, many and, for expanded clones, a class.

once	.	TRBV2	TRBJ1-4	CASSELGSWGEKLFF	TGTGCCAGCAGTGAATTGGGCAGCTGGGGGGAAAAACTGTTTTTT
.	.	TRBV5-1	TRBJ2-2	CASSWQARVDTGELFF	TGCGCCAGCAGTTGGCAGGCCCGAGTGGACACCGGGGAGCTGTTTTTT
.	.	TRBV10-1	TRBJ2-5	CASSTGTAYAQYF	TGCGCCAGCAGCACGGGGACGGCCTACGCGCAGTACTTC
few	.	TRBV20-1	TRBJ2-3	CSASWKDTQYF	TGCAGTGCTAGCTGGAAGGATACGCAGTATTTT
.	.	TRBV6-6	TRBJ1-5	CASSYTGQPQHF	TGTGCCAGCAGTTACACAGGTCAGCCCCAGCATTTT
.	.	TRBV7-9	TRBJ2-3	CASSLRGRYEDTQYF	TGTGCCAGCAGCCTTCGGGGGAGGTATGAGGATACGCAGTATTTT
few	.	TRBV4-1	TRBJ2-1	CASSQDLVSLPEGEQFF	TGCGCCAGCAGCCAAGATTTGGTTAGCTTGCCCGAGGGGGAGCAGTTCTTC
.	TRBD1	TRBV20-1	TRBJ1-2	CSARGQKIYTF	TGCAGTGCTAGGGGACAGAAAATATACACCTTC
many	.	TRBV19	TRBJ2-1	CASSRGSYNEQFF	TGTGCCAGTAGCAGGGGAAGTTACAATGAGCAGTTCTTC
.	TRBD2	TRBV18	TRBJ2-5	CASSPGTSGRETQYF	TGTGCCAGCTCACCAGGGACTAGCGGGAGAGAGACCCAGTACTTC
many	TRBD1	TRBV11-2	TRBJ2-4	CASSTQGAGIAKNIQYF	TGTGCCAGCAGCACCCAGGGGGCTGGTATAGCCAAAAACATTCAGTACTTC
many	.	TRBV7-6	TRBJ2-5	CASSFLQETQYF	TGTGCCAGCAGCTTTTTACAAGAGACCCAGTACTTC
.	.	TRBV5-4	TRBJ2-3	CASSLERFTDTQYF	TGTGCCAGCAGCTTGGAGAGGTTCACAGATACGCAGTATTTT
.	TRBD2	TRBV2	TRBJ2-1	CASTVSRSGNSYNEQFF	TGTGCCAGCACGGTTTCCCGAAGCGGGAACTCCTACAATGAGCAGTTCTTC
.	.	TRBV5-4	TRBJ2-1	CASRQRASSYNEQFF	TGTGCCAGTCGGCAGCGGGCGAGCTCCTACAATGAGCAGTTCTTC
.	.	TRBV7-2	TRBJ2-3	CASSLVSADTQYF	TGTGCCAGCAGCTTGGTCAGCGCAGATACGCAGTATTTT
.	TRBD2	TRBV2	TRBJ2-3	CASSGLAASTDTQYF	TGTGCCAGCAGCGGGCTAGCGGCTAGCACAGATACGCAGTATTTT
.	TRBD2	TRBV7-2	TRBJ2-2	CASSSRTRGTGELFF	TGTGCCAGCAGCTCCCGGACTAGGGGCACCGGGGAGCTGTTTTTT
.	.	TRBV28	TRBJ1-2	CASSFGVGWNYGYTF	TGTGCCAGCAGTTTCGGCGTCGGGTGGAACTATGGCTACACCTTC
.	.	TRBV2	TRBJ1-1	CASLVDRNTEAFF	TGTGCCAGCCTAGTTGACAGAAACACTGAAGCTTTCTTT
.	.	TRBV11-2	TRBJ1-1	CASSLSLRGSTEAFF	TGTGCCAGCAGCTTATCACTCAGGGGTAGCACTGAAGCTTTCTTT
few	.	TRBV5-4	TRBJ2-5	CASSTGRQETQYF	TGTGCCAGCAGCACGGGACGGCAAGAGACCCAGTACTTC
.	.	TRBV5-4	TRBJ2-4	CASSFIASVDIQYF	TGTGCCAGCAGCTTTATAGCTTCGGTTGACATTCAGTACTTC
.	.	TRBV7-6	TRBJ1-5	CASSPSLQQPQHF	TGTGCCAGCAGCCCCAGCCTCCAGCAGCCCCAGCATTTT
.	TRBD2	TRBV9	TRBJ2-1	CASSVGGDYYNEQFF	TGTGCCAGCAGCGTAGGGGGGGACTACTACAATGAGCAGTTCTTC
.	.	TRBV2	TRBJ1-5	CASSDSSNQPQHF	TGTGCCAGCAGCGACAGTAGCAATCAGCCCCAGCATTTT
few	.	TRBV5-4	TRBJ2-6	CASSPPGSPRSGANVLTF	TGTGCCAGCAGCCCCCCCGGATCGCCCCGTTCCGGGGCCAACGTCCTGACTTTC
.	.	TRBV2	TRBJ2-2	CASSELAENTGELFF	TGTGCCAGCAGTGAATTAGCGGAGAACACCGGGGAGCTGTTTTTT
few	.	TRBV27	TRBJ2-7	CASSLRGLYEQYF	TGTGCCAGCAGTTTACGAGGGCTCTACGAGCAGTACTTC
.	.	TRBV29-1	TRBJ2-3	CSAGGIYTDTQYF	TGCAGCGCCGGGGGCATCTACACAGATACGCAGTATTTT
.	TRBD2	TRBV25-1	TRBJ2-2	CASSGAGGPRTGELFF	TGTGCCAGCAGCGGGGCGGGAGGGCCTCGGACCGGGGAGCTGTTTTTT
few	.	TRBV6-1	TRBJ1-5	CASSERWEQPQHF	TGTGCCAGCAGTGAAAGGTGGGAGCAGCCCCAGCATTTT
.	.	TRBV5-1	TRBJ2-3	CASSFSLTGTDTQYF	TGCGCCAGCAGCTTTTCCCTGACCGGCACAGATACGCAGTATTTT
.	.	TRBV5-1	TRBJ2-7	CASRKGGVIDEQYF	TGCGCCAGCAGAAAGGGTGGGGTGATTGACGAGCAGTACTTC
.	.	TRBV7-9	TRBJ2-3	CASSLPLRDTQYF	TGTGCCAGCAGCCTCCCCTTGAGGGATACGCAGTATTTT
.	TRBD1	TRBV5-1	TRBJ1-2	CASSTITGDGYTF	TGCGCCAGCAGCACAATAACAGGGGACGGCTACACCTTC
.	TRBD1	TRBV5-1	TRBJ2-1	CASSLGQGNEQFF	TGCGCCAGCAGCTTGGGACAGGGGAATGAGCAGTTCTTC
.	.	TRBV21-1	TRBJ2-3	CASSKRSLSTDTQYF	TGTGCCAGCAGCAAAAGAAGCCTCAGCACAGATACGCAGTATTTT
.	.	TRBV27	TRBJ2-1	CASRLPASGSYEQFF	TGTGCCAGCAGATTGCCAGCCTCCGGTTCTTATGAGCAGTTCTTC
.	TRBD2	TRBV7-9	TRBJ2-3	CASSLVRPASGSTDTQYF	TGTGCCAGCAGCTTAGTTCGCCCGGCTAGCGGAAGCACAGATACGCAGTATTTT
.	TRBD1	TRBV5-1	TRBJ2-2	CASSLETGIGTGELFF	TGCGCCAGCAGCTTGGAGACAGGGATAGGTACCGGGGAGCTGTTTTTT
once	.	TRBV7-2	TRBJ2-2	CASSFKISNTGELFF	TGTGCCAGCAGCTTCAAGATCTCGAACACCGGGGAGCTGTTTTTT
.	TRBD1	TRBV6-6	TRBJ1-5	CASSYPRQGSNQPQHF	TGTGCCAGCAGTTACCCGCGACAGGGTAGCAATCAGCCCCAGCATTTT
once	.	TRBV5-1	TRBJ2-5	CASSLAVTQTQYF	TGCGCCAGCAGCTTGGCCGTTACACAGACCCAGTACTTC
many	TRBD2	TRBV27	TRBJ2-7	CASGKTGLAGSYEQYF	TGTGCCAGCGGGAAGACCGGACTAGCGGGATCCTACGAGCAGTACTTC